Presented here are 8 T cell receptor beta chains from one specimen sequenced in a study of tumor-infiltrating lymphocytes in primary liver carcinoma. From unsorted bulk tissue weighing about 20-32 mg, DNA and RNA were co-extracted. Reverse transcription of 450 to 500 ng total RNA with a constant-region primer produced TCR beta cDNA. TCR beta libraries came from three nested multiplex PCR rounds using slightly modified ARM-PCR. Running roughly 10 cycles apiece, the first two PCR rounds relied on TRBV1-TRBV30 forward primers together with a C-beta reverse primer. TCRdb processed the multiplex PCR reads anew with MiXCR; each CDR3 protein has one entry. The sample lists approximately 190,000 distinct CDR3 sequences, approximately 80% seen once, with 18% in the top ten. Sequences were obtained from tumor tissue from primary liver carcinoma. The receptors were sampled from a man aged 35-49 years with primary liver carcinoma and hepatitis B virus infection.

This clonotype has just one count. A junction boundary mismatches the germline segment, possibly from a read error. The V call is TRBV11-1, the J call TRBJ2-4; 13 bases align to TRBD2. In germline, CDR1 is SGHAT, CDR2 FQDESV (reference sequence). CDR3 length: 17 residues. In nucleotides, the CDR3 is TGTGTCAGCAGTTTTCCAGGGACTAGCGGGACCAAAAACATTCACTACTTC. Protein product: CVSSFPGTSGTKNIHYF.

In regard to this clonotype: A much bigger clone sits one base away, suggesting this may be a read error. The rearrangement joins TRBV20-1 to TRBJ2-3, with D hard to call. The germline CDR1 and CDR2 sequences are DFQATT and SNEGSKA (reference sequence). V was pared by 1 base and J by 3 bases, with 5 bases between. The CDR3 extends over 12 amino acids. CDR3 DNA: TGCAGTGCTAGAGGCGAAACAGATACGCAGTATTTT. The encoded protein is CSARGETDTQYF.

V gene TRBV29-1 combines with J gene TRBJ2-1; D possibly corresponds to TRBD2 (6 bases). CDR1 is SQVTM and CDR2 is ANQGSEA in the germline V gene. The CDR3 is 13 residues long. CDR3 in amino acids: CIDARDFTWEQFF. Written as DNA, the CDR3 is TGCATCGACGCCCGGGACTTCACGTGGGAGCAGTTCTTC.

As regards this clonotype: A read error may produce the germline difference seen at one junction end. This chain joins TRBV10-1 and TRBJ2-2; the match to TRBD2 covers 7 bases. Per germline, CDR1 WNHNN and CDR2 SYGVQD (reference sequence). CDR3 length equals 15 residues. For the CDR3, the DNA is TGCGCCAGCAGGGAGGACGCGAGCGGGGTCGGGGAGCTCTTTTTT. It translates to CASREDASGVGELFF.

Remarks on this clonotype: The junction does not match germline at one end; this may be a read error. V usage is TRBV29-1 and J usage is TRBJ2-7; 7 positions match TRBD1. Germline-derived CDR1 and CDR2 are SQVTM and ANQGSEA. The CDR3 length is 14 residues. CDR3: CSVPDRVGQVEQCF. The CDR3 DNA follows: TGCAGCGTCCCAGACAGGGTGGGTCAGGTTGAGCAGTGTTTC.

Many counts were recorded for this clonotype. The CDR3 DNA reads TGTGCCAGCAGTTTAGCGCGGGGGAAAGGTGGCTACACCTTC. This gives the protein CASSLARGKGGYTF. J is TRBJ1-2 and V is TRBV12-3 or TRBV12-4; D perhaps matches TRBD1 (5 bases). V shed 0 bases and J shed 7 bases, with 12 bases lying between them. This CDR3 contains 14 residues.

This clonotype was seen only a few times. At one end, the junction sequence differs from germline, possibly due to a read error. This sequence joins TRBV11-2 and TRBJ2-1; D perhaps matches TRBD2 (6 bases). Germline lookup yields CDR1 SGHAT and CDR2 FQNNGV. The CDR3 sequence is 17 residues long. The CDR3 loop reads CASSLDRGGKFYKEQFF. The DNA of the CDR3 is TGTGCCAGCAGCTTAGATAGGGGCGGGAAGTTCTACAAAGAGCAGTTCTTT.

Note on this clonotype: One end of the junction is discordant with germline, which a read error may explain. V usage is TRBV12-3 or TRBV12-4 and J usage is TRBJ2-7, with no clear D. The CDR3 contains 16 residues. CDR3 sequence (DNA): TGTGCCAGCTGTTTAATGGGTGGCCTAAGACCCTACGAGCAGTACTTC. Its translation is CASCLMGGLRPYEQYF.